Below, one T cell receptor beta chain is given with its context. Its antigen is as yet unknown. This specimen comes from a study of OX40 agonist ivuxolimab in advanced cancers. Looking at the study overall: The dose of intravenous ivuxolimab that patients received every 2 weeks ranged from 0.01 to 10 mg/kg.

Profiled with immunoSEQ multiplex PCR; TCRdb holds only in-frame clones, not every one. The table includes about 68,000 clones, about 83% detected once. Study-wide points: At doses 0.1 to 3.0 mg/kg, CD4+ and CD8+ clones expanded.

V lost 2 bases, J lost 4 bases, and 17 bases lay in between. This CDR3 is built from 17 residues. Per germline, CDR1 LNHDA and CDR2 SQIVND (reference sequence). The receptor's source is an adult with an advanced solid tumor such as melanoma, head and neck, liver or kidney cancer. The sample in question was CD4+ or CD8+ T cells sorted from blood, obtained in a trial of the OX40 agonist ivuxolimab. The J gene is TRBJ1-4, the V gene TRBV19; maybe TRBD1 (6 bases). The CDR3 nucleotides are TGTGCCAGTAGTATATCGGCCGTAACAGGGCTTAATGAAAAACTGTTTTTT. Amino acids: CASSISAVTGLNEKLFF.